Listed below are T cell receptor beta chains from one sample, sequenced in a study of T cell responses to AZD1222 COVID-19 vaccine. Profiled with immunoSEQ multiplex PCR; TCRdb holds only in-frame clones, not every one. The sample holds approximately 140,000 clones; around 90% are singletons and the top ten take over 1.1%. The sample consisted of peripheral blood, taken on day 0 of AZD1222 vaccination. Receptors originate from an adult in good health. Each CDR3 is given without its conserved first and last residue.

CDR3aa	v_gene	j_gene
ASSIGQGYT	TRBV12-3/TRBV12-4	TRBJ1-2
ATSSKIGTGARYT	TRBV15	TRBJ1-2
ASRPTEVYGYT	TRBV12-3/TRBV12-4	TRBJ1-2
AISGSAFSYEQY	TRBV10-3	TRBJ2-7
ASSFGLAGGLFTDTQY	TRBV7-9	TRBJ2-3
ASSYSGAEAF	TRBV6-2/TRBV6-3	TRBJ1-1
ATTSGRVEAGELF	TRBV28	TRBJ2-2
ASSLAQENYGYT	TRBV5-5	TRBJ1-2
ASSVEGSTYEQY	TRBV9	TRBJ2-7
ATSGQARGIEQF	TRBV15	TRBJ2-1
ASSLAAGVNRDTQY	TRBV5-1	TRBJ2-3
ASSTSGGSYEQY	TRBV9	TRBJ2-7
ASSLWTGDQPQH	TRBV4-1	TRBJ1-5
ATSDHGNTEAF	TRBV24-1	TRBJ1-1
SARGQGQTGT	TRBV29-1	TRBJ1-2
ASSHPVGGTNEKLF	TRBV7-6	TRBJ1-4
ASRGVGNEQF	TRBV10-1	TRBJ2-1
AARTASSYNSPLH	TRBV3-1/TRBV3-2	TRBJ1-6
ASRGLVYGYT	TRBV28	TRBJ1-2
ATSEKGLEVNEQF	TRBV24-1	TRBJ2-1
ASSLSPSGAPSDEQY	TRBV7-2	TRBJ2-7
ASSLVEGTEAF	TRBV7-7	TRBJ1-1
ASSQVNYEQY	TRBV3-1/TRBV3-2	TRBJ2-7
ATSDPGLAVSYNEQF	TRBV24-1	TRBJ2-1
ASSSGRLAGGYNEQF	TRBV11-2	TRBJ2-1
ASSATDTQY	TRBV28	TRBJ2-3
ASSPVAGVSGANVLT	TRBV18	TRBJ2-6
ASTPTGGIYGYT	TRBV6-2/TRBV6-3	TRBJ1-2
ASRPAGRNTEAF	TRBV5-1	TRBJ1-1
ASSPQGTSGIFYEQY	TRBV5-1	TRBJ2-7
ASSLGLAGVEQY	TRBV27	TRBJ2-7